Ten or more counts support the clone carrying this T cell receptor (beta chain). The sample is drawn from a study of T-cell reconstitution after alpha-beta-depleted transplantation in children. Trimming removed 5 bases from V and 8 bases from J; junction bases left unmatched: 5. The germline V gene has CDR1 MDHEN and CDR2 SYDVKM. The CDR3 length is 15 residues. Unique molecular identifiers were used in preparing the TCRbeta library. TCRdb independently ran MiXCR on the PCR reads; one entry per CDR3 protein. The table lists some 200,000 distinct CDR3 sequences, 14% to 15% of them singletons. This TCR derives from a human donor who donated a stem cell graft to a child with acute lymphoblastic leukemia. The specimen comprised PBMCs from the stem cell graft donor, sampled from the stem cell graft. The chain uses TRBV28 and TRBJ1-6; 11 positions agree with TRBD1. CDR3 nucleotides: TGTGCCAGCAGTCCCGTGGGACAGGGGGATTCACCCCTCCACTTT. This sequence encodes CASSPVGQGDSPLHF.